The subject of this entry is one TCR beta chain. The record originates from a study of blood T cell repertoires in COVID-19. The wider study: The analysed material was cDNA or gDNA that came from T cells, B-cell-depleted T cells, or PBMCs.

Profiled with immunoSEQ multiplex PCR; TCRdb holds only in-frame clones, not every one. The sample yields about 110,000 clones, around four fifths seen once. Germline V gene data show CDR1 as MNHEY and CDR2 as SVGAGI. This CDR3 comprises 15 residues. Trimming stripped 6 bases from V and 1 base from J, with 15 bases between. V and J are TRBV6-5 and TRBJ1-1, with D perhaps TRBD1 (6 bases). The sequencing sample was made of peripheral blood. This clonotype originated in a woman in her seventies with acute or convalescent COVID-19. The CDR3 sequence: CASRKTSQGNTEAFF. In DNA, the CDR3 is TGTGCCAGCAGGAAAACGTCACAGGGGAACACTGAAGCTTTCTTT.